Listed below are T cell receptor beta chains from one sample, sequenced in a study of cytomegalovirus exposure and HLA in healthy donors. The method was immunoSEQ multiplex PCR; TCRdb's version includes in-frame clones alone and lacks a portion of them. This sample has approximately 280,000 clones; roughly 90% occur once, and the top ten carry 3.5% to 4%. The sequencing sample was made of PBMCs. The source is a man aged 40-49 years in good health and CMV-seropositive. Each CDR3 is given with its conserved first and last residue. The D gene is left open where the match is weak. Not every row has a clone size; where given, it reads once, few, many or a size class.

J	size	V	D	CDR3	DNA
TRBJ1-1	NA	TRBV28	NA	CASSLGEGGNRPEAFF	TGTGCCAGCAGTTTGGGGGAGGGGGGCAATCGGCCTGAAGCTTTCTTT
TRBJ2-1	NA	TRBV27	NA	CASSAGLLYNEQFF	TGTGCCAGCAGTGCCGGACTGCTCTACAATGAGCAGTTCTTC
TRBJ2-3	NA	TRBV28	TRBD2	CASRPPGGSTDTQYF	TGTGCCAGCAGACCCCCCGGGGGGAGCACAGATACGCAGTATTTT
TRBJ2-7	NA	TRBV4-3	NA	CASSQAHPGVSSYEQYF	TGCGCCAGCAGCCAAGCCCACCCGGGGGTTAGCTCCTACGAGCAGTACTTC
TRBJ2-2	NA	TRBV11-2	NA	CASSPYRGAGTGELFF	TGTGCCAGCAGCCCTTACAGGGGAGCGGGCACCGGGGAGCTGTTTTTT
TRBJ1-6	NA	TRBV2	TRBD1	CAARRTGESPLHF	TGTGCCGCCCGGAGGACAGGGGAGTCACCCCTCCACTTT
TRBJ1-1	NA	TRBV5-1	TRBD1	CASSPGTGITEAFF	TGCGCCAGCAGCCCTGGGACAGGGATCACTGAAGCTTTCTTT
TRBJ2-2	few	TRBV10-2	TRBD2	CASSRTSGSSGELFF	TGCGCCAGCAGTCGGACTAGCGGGAGTTCCGGGGAGCTGTTTTTT
TRBJ2-5	NA	TRBV7-2	NA	CASSLVGGSNQETQYF	TGTGCCAGCAGCTTAGTTGGGGGGTCTAACCAAGAGACCCAGTACTTC
TRBJ2-5	NA	TRBV7-9	NA	CASSVSGGQETQYF	TGTGCCAGCAGCGTCTCAGGAGGGCAAGAGACCCAGTACTTC
TRBJ2-7	once	TRBV2	TRBD1	CASSEGTGAYEQYF	TGTGCCAGCAGTGAAGGGACAGGGGCCTACGAGCAGTACTTC
TRBJ2-5	NA	TRBV2	TRBD2	CATLIPAGGQETQYF	TGTGCCACCTTGATCCCAGCGGGAGGCCAAGAGACCCAGTACTTC
TRBJ1-2	NA	TRBV18	NA	CASSRSSVETSLYGYTF	TGTGCCAGCTCAAGATCATCGGTGGAGACCTCCCTCTATGGCTACACCTTC
TRBJ1-1	NA	TRBV27	TRBD1	CASSTILGQGNTEAFF	TGTGCCAGCAGTACGATCCTGGGACAGGGGAACACTGAAGCTTTCTTT
TRBJ1-5	NA	TRBV2	TRBD1	CASSAQGEQPQHF	TGTGCCAGCAGTGCTCAGGGGGAACAGCCCCAGCATTTT
TRBJ1-1	NA	TRBV6-1	NA	CASSFTVNTEAFF	TGTGCCAGCAGTTTCACAGTGAACACTGAAGCTTTCTTT
TRBJ1-1	NA	TRBV19	NA	CASKQAGNTEAFF	TGTGCCAGTAAGCAGGCGGGGAACACTGAAGCTTTCTTT
TRBJ2-1	NA	TRBV11-2	TRBD2	CASSLRVAGGLDEQFF	TGTGCCAGCAGCTTAAGGGTAGCGGGAGGTCTAGATGAGCAGTTCTTC
TRBJ2-7	NA	TRBV9	TRBD1	CASSVGDRAYEQYF	TGTGCCAGCAGCGTAGGTGACAGGGCCTACGAGCAGTACTTC
TRBJ1-2	NA	TRBV9	NA	CASSATGGGNGYTF	TGTGCCAGCAGCGCCACGGGCGGGGGGAATGGCTACACCTTC
TRBJ2-7	NA	TRBV7-6	TRBD2	CASSPTPGGLEEQYF	TGTGCCAGCAGCCCTACTCCGGGAGGTCTGGAAGAGCAGTACTTC
TRBJ2-7	NA	TRBV18	NA	CASSTTGLGWGQYF	TGTGCCAGCTCAACCACAGGGTTGGGGTGGGGGCAGTACTTC
TRBJ2-3	NA	TRBV2	NA	CASSTTMRDTQYF	TGTGCCAGCAGCACTACAATGAGGGATACGCAGTATTTT